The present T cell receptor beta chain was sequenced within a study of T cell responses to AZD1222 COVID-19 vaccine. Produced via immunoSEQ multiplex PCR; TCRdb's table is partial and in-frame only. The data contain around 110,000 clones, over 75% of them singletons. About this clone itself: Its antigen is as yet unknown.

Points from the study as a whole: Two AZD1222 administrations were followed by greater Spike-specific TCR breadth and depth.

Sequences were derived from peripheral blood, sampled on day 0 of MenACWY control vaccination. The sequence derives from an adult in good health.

The DNA for the CDR3 is TGTGCCACCCGTAGCGCGACGGCCCGAGAAGCTTTCTTT. It codes for CATRSATAREAFF. The chain has TRBV11-2 and TRBJ1-1; no clear D. This CDR3 comprises 13 residues. Germline CDR1 is SGHAT and CDR2 is FQNNGV. The V gene lost 10 bases and the J gene lost 8 bases, with 20 bases spanning the gap.